This T cell receptor beta chain came from a study of early T cells in non-severe SARS-CoV-2 infection. Study outcomes and limitations: Clonotype matching in VDJdb favored anti-spike CD8 responses and did not capture private and CD4 specificities.

The CDR3 is 15 residues long. V shed 1 base and J shed 2 bases, with 11 bases lying between them. TCRdb passed the 5' RACE reads through MiXCR, listing each CDR3 protein once. Here the sample spans about 61,000 distinct CDR3 sequences, approximately 9% being singletons. This clonotype was seen more than once but under ten times. Its cognate antigen is unknown. Sequences were obtained from whole blood. The rearrangement uses TRBV12-3 or TRBV12-4 and TRBJ2-5; tentative D call: TRBD2 (5 bases). The TCR sequence derives from an adult who was a healthcare worker with PCR-confirmed SARS-CoV-2 infection or an uninfected control (not recorded which). CDR3 protein: CASSLGGLSQETQYF. The CDR3, as DNA: TGTGCCAGCAGTTTAGGAGGGTTGTCGCAAGAGACCCAGTACTTC.